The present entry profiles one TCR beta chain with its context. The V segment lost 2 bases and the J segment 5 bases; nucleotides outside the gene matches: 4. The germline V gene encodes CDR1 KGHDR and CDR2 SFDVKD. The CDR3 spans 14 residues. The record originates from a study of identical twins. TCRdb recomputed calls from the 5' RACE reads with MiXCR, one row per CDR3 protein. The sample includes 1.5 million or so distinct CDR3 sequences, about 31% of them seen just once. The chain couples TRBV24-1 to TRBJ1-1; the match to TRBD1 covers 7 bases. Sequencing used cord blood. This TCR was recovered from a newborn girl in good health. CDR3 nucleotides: TGTGCCACCAGTGATTCAGGGGGTGGTACTGAAGCTTTCTTT. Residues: CATSDSGGGTEAFF.